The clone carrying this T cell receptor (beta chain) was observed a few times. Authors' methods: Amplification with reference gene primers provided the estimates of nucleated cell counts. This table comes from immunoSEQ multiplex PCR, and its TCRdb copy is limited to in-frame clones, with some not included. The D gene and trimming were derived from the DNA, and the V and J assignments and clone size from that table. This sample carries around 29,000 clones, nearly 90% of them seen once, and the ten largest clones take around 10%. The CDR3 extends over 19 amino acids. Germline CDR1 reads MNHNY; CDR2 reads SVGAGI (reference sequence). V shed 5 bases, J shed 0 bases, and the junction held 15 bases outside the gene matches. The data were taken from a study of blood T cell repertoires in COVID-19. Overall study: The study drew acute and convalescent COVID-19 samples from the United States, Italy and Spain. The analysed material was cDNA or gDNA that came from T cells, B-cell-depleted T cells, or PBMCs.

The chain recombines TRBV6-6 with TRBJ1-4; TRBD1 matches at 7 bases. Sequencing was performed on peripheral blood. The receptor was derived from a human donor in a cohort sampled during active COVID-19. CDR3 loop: CASSLRGHEEAATNEKLFF. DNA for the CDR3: TGTGCCAGCAGTCTAAGGGGGCACGAGGAGGCTGCAACTAATGAAAAACTGTTTTTT.